The entry below describes one T cell receptor (beta chain). Its cognate antigen is unknown. This sample was included in a study of OX40 agonist ivuxolimab in advanced cancers. Study results and limitations: Doses of 0.1 to 3.0 mg/kg were accompanied by clonal expansion of CD4+ and CD8+ blood T cells by week 6.

Profiled with immunoSEQ multiplex PCR; TCRdb holds only in-frame clones, not every one. The table has about 76,000 clones, about 82% seen once. The germline gives CDR1 SGDLS, CDR2 YYNGEE. The J segment lost 3 bases and the V segment lost 0 bases, leaving 13 bases of the junction unmatched. The length of the CDR3 is 19 residues. The chain couples TRBV9 to TRBJ2-3; 10 nucleotides match TRBD2. The sample consisted of CD4+ or CD8+ T cells sorted from blood, taken in a trial of the OX40 agonist ivuxolimab. The sequence derives from an adult with an advanced solid tumor such as melanoma, head and neck, liver or kidney cancer. The chain's CDR3 is CASSVASSGGPGRTDTQYF. CDR3 nucleotides: TGTGCCAGCAGCGTAGCTTCTAGCGGGGGACCCGGGAGGACAGATACGCAGTATTTT.